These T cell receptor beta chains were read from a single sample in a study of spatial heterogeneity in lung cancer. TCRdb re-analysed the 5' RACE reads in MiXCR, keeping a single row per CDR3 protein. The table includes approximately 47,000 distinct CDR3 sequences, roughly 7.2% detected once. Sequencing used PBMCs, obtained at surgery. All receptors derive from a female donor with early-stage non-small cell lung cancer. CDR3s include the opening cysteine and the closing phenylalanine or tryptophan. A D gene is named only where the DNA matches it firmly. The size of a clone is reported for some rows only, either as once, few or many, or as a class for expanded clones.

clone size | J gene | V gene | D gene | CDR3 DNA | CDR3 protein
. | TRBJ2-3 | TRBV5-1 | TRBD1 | TGCGCCAGCAGCTTAGACAGGGGACCTCTGGATACGCAGTATTTT | CASSLDRGPLDTQYF
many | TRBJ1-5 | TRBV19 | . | TGTGCCACCCGTACAGGGTTGGGCAATCAGCCCCAGCATTTT | CATRTGLGNQPQHF
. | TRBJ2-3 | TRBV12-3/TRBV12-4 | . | TGTGCCAGCAGCCCTCCCCTCACAGATACGCAGTATTTT | CASSPPLTDTQYF
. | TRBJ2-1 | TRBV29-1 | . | TGCAGCCACCTAGGCCTCGATGAGCAGTTCTTC | CSHLGLDEQFF
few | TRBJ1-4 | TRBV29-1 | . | TGCAGCGTAAAGGACAGCTCTGGGGAACTGTTTTTT | CSVKDSSGELFF
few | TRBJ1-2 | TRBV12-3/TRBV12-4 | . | TGTGCCAGCAGTTTAGATTTGGTGGGGAACTATGGCTACACCTTC | CASSLDLVGNYGYTF
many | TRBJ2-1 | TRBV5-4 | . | TGTGCCAGCAGCACCAGTCAGGCTTACTCCTACAATGAGCAGTTCTTC | CASSTSQAYSYNEQFF
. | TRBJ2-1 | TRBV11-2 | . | TGTGCCAGCAGCCTCCTTTTGGGGAGGACTACATATAAGCAGTTCTTC | CASSLLLGRTTYKQFF
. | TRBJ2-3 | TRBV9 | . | TGTGCCAGCAGCGTAGATGGGAGATTCGCAGATACGCAGTATTTT | CASSVDGRFADTQYF
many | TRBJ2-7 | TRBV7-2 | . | TGTGCCAGCAGCTTCACGGTGGCCCGCGAGCAGTACTTC | CASSFTVAREQYF
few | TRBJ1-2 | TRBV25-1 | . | TGTGCCAGCAGTGAATCGACTTACCGGAGCTATGGCTACACCTTC | CASSESTYRSYGYTF
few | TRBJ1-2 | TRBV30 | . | TGTGCCTGGAGTTCCGGGACGAACTATGGCTACACCTTC | CAWSSGTNYGYTF
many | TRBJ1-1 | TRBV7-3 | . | TGTGCCAGCAGCTTAACTCCGAGGAACACTGAAGCTTTCTTT | CASSLTPRNTEAFF
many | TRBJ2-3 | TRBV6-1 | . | TGTGCCAGCAGTGAAGTTGGGTGGGGCCGCACAGATACGCAGTATTTT | CASSEVGWGRTDTQYF